These 27 T cell receptor beta chains came from one sample sequenced in a study of cytomegalovirus exposure and HLA in healthy donors. Primers: 60 Vbeta forward and 13 Jbeta reverse. Only in-frame clones appear in the TCRdb table, and some are missing; sequencing was by immunoSEQ multiplex PCR. The data contain roughly 130,000 clones, roughly three quarters of them singletons. Sequenced input: PBMCs. Source of these receptors: a female donor in good health and CMV-seronegative.

This chain links TRBV29-1 with TRBJ1-2, with 10 bases that match TRBD1. The V gene end was trimmed by 6 bases and the J gene end by 6 bases; junction bases not matched to a gene: 7. The CDR3 contains 13 residues. CDR1 and CDR2 from the germline V gene are SQVTM and ANQGSEA. The CDR3 DNA sequence: TGCAGCGTCCCGGGACAGGGGCCCCATGGCTACACCTTC. As protein: CSVPGQGPHGYTF.

CDR3: CAWSVVVYEQYF. Written as DNA, the CDR3 is TGTGCCTGGAGTGTAGTGGTCTACGAGCAGTACTTC. This rearrangement joins TRBV30 to TRBJ2-5; D call uncertain. Matching the DNA end better, TRBJ2-7 makes the J call doubtful. The CDR3 runs to 12 residues. Germline V lookup: CDR1 GTSNPN, CDR2 SVGIG (reference sequence).

The chain is built from TRBV7-2 and TRBJ2-1, with 9 bases that match TRBD2. The CDR3 loop spans 15 amino acids. Germline V gene data show CDR1 as SGHTA and CDR2 as FQGNSA. The ends lost 1 base at V and 3 bases at J; junction bases unmatched: 1. CDR3 residues: CASSLELAGYNEQFF. The CDR3 nucleotides are TGTGCCAGCAGCTTAGAACTAGCGGGCTACAATGAGCAGTTCTTC.

The chain carries TRBV5-6 and TRBJ2-5; 13 nucleotides align to TRBD2. Trimming took 4 bases from V and 0 from J; bases not matched to a gene: 6. Germline-derived CDR1 and CDR2 are SGHDT and YYEEEE. The CDR3 has 17 amino acids. The chain's CDR3 is CASSPGLAGWYQETQYF. In DNA form, the CDR3 reads TGTGCCAGCAGCCCGGGACTAGCGGGGTGGTACCAAGAGACCCAGTACTTC.

The chain has TRBV11-2 and TRBJ2-3; 7 bases line up with TRBD2. V dropped 3 bases and J dropped 5; count of bases not matched to a gene: 8. The CDR3 covers 15 residues. Germline V CDR1 and CDR2: SGHAT, FQNNGV. This CDR3 is CASSFLGLVRDTQYF. Here the CDR3 DNA reads TGTGCCAGCAGCTTCCTAGGACTAGTGAGAGATACGCAGTATTTT.

Written as DNA, the CDR3 is TGTGCCAGCAGCCATGGGAGTAAGAGGGCCTACGAGCAGTACTTC. Protein: CASSHGSKRAYEQYF. The chain combines TRBV11-2 with TRBJ2-7; tentatively, D is TRBD2 (5 bases). The V gene's germline CDR1 is SGHAT and CDR2 FQNNGV. Between the trimmed V and J ends, which lost 5 bases and 2 bases, there was a span of 16 bases. This CDR3 has 15 residues.

This chain connects TRBV9 to TRBJ2-3, with D uncertain. CDR1 is SGDLS, CDR2 YYNGEE, per germline. Trimming took off 0 bases at V and 0 bases at J, with 8 bases between the two ends. This CDR3 has 15 residues. The CDR3 protein is CASSVGLRSTDTQYF. CDR3 bases: TGTGCCAGCAGCGTAGGGTTGCGGAGCACAGATACGCAGTATTTT.

The rearrangement links TRBV30 to TRBJ1-2, with D maybe TRBD1 (5 bases). The V end lost 2 bases, the J end lost 7 bases, and 14 bases lay between the germline ends. CDR1 is GTSNPN, CDR2 SVGIG, per germline (reference sequence). There are 13 residues in the CDR3. CDR3 loop: CAWSIRGRVGYTF. The CDR3 bases are TGTGCCTGGAGTATCCGCGGCAGGGTTGGCTACACCTTC.

This chain links TRBV30 with TRBJ1-5, with TRBD1 as a possible D gene (6 bases). CDR3 length: 14 amino acids. Germline values: CDR1 GTSNPN, CDR2 SVGIG (reference sequence). V lost 0 bases and J 5 bases, leaving 11 bases between the germline ends. CDR3 in DNA: TGTGCCTGGAGTGTGGGGACATCCTATCAGCCCCAGCATTTT. As protein: CAWSVGTSYQPQHF.

The V call is TRBV28, the J call TRBJ2-1, with D maybe TRBD2 (5 bases). Germline values: CDR1 MDHEN, CDR2 SYDVKM. V dropped 2 bases and J dropped 0 bases, with 5 bases sitting between them. The CDR3 sequence is 14 residues long. The CDR3 sequence is CASSLSGSYNEQFF. The CDR3, as DNA: TGTGCCAGCAGTTTAAGCGGCTCCTACAATGAGCAGTTCTTC.

With regard to this clone: A single base separates this from a much larger clone, so it may be a read error. J is TRBJ2-7 and V is TRBV6-5; the match to TRBD1 covers 7 bases. V lost 6 bases, J lost 3 bases, and 5 bases stayed unmatched. Germline CDR1 reads MNHEY; CDR2 reads SVGAGI. This CDR3 comprises 13 residues. Here the CDR3 reads CASSLDRSYEQYF. The CDR3 nucleotides read TGTGCCAGCAGCTTGGACAGGAGCTACGAGCAGTACTTC.

The chain joins TRBV6-5 to TRBJ2-7, with D perhaps TRBD2 (5 bases). The germline V gene has CDR1 MNHEY and CDR2 SVGAGI. This CDR3 has 11 residues. V shed 10 bases and J shed 7 bases, with 14 bases lying between them. The chain's CDR3 is CATHPPGEQYF. The CDR3 DNA reads as TGTGCCACCCACCCCCCGGGAGAGCAGTACTTC.

This rearrangement joins TRBV4-1 to TRBJ2-1; 7 bases are shared with TRBD2. J was trimmed by 2 bases and V by 3 bases; bases with no gene match: 10. CDR3 length equals 17 residues. Germline values: CDR1 MGHRA, CDR2 YSYEKL. CDR3 DNA sequence: TGCGCCAGCAGCCAGGGCCCACTGGCGGGAGCCTACAATGAGCAGTTCTTC. It is translated as CASSQGPLAGAYNEQFF.

J is TRBJ1-4 and V is TRBV7-9; 9 bases match TRBD1. Germline values: CDR1 SEHNR, CDR2 FQNEAQ (reference sequence). This CDR3 spans 14 amino acids. V gave up 5 bases and J gave up 7 bases; unmatched junction bases: 5. CDR3 nucleotide sequence: TGTGCCAGCAGCAGTGACAGGGGGGGTGAAAAACTGTTTTTT. Translated, it gives CASSSDRGGEKLFF. The full variable domain, with the rest looked up from reference TRBV7-9 and TRBJ1-4, is DTGVSQNPRHKITKRGQNVTFRCDPISEHNRLYWYRQTLGQGPEFLTYFQNEAQLEKSRLLSDRFSAERPKGSFSTLEIQRTEQGDSAMYLCASSSDRGGEKLFFGSGTQLSVL.

The chain employs TRBV7-8 and TRBJ2-1; D perhaps matches TRBD2 (6 bases). V lost 8 bases and J 9 bases, leaving 11 bases between the germline ends. The CDR3 runs to 11 residues. Germline-derived CDR1 and CDR2 are SGHVS and FQNEAQ. The CDR3 nucleotides read TGTGCCAGCTTTAGCGGACTTGAGCAGTTCTTC. This sequence encodes CASFSGLEQFF.

The rearrangement uses TRBV30 and TRBJ2-3, with TRBD2 identical over 8 bases. The CDR3 runs to 12 residues. Per germline, CDR1 GTSNPN and CDR2 SVGIG (reference sequence). Unmatched junction bases numbered 0, after V lost 3 bases and J lost 4 bases. The CDR3, as DNA: TGTGCCTGGAGACTAGCGGCAGATACGCAGTATTTT. Protein: CAWRLAADTQYF.

This clone has just a few counts. The chain has TRBV9 and TRBJ2-3, with a tentative D call TRBD2 (5 bases). Germline V gene data show CDR1 as SGDLS and CDR2 as YYNGEE. The CDR3 consists of 14 residues. Between the trimmed V and J ends, which lost 4 bases and 4 bases, there was a span of 13 bases. In DNA form, the CDR3 reads TGTGCCAGCAGCCCAATGGAGGCCCCAGATACGCAGTATTTT. Translating it yields CASSPMEAPDTQYF.

This clone was detected only a few times. This chain uses TRBV6-6 with TRBJ2-7; a weak D match, TRBD1 (5 bases). V was cut by 0 bases and J by 6 bases, with 12 bases left in between. This CDR3 spans 14 amino acids. Germline V gene lookup returns CDR1 MNHNY and CDR2 SVGAGI (reference sequence). DNA for the CDR3: TGTGCCAGCAGTTACTCGTTAGGGGTAGGCGAGCAGTACTTC. This translates into CASSYSLGVGEQYF.

The chain has TRBV6-5 and TRBJ2-7; TRBD1 matches 7 bases. V trimming: 6 bases; J trimming: 2 bases; junction bases outside the gene matches: 1. This CDR3 comprises 12 residues. The V gene's germline CDR1 is MNHEY and CDR2 SVGAGI. Here the CDR3 DNA reads TGTGCCAGCAGAGGGACAGCCTACGAGCAGTACTTC. This sequence encodes CASRGTAYEQYF.

The chain couples TRBV5-6 to TRBJ2-1; 7 bases line up with TRBD1. Germline-derived CDR1 and CDR2 are SGHDT and YYEEEE. CDR3 length: 11 residues. V shed 2 bases and J 12 bases; nucleotides not matched to a gene: 2. CDR3 in amino acids: CASSLGGGQFF. The CDR3 nucleotides read TGTGCCAGCAGCTTAGGGGGCGGGCAGTTCTTC.

This chain connects TRBV7-2 to TRBJ1-2, with unresolved D. V was pared by 6 bases and J by 7 bases, with 18 bases between. The CDR3 sequence is 14 residues long. Germline V CDR1 and CDR2: SGHTA, FQGNSA. Here the CDR3 DNA reads TGTGCCAGCAGAAAGGGCCTATATGAGGGTGGCTACACCTTC. Protein: CASRKGLYEGGYTF.

The V call is TRBV5-4, the J call TRBJ2-3; TRBD1 might be the D (6 bases). The CDR3 has 13 residues. CDR1 is SGHNT and CDR2 is YYREEE in the germline V gene (reference sequence). V dropped 0 bases and J dropped 4 bases, with 6 bases sitting between them. The CDR3 DNA reads as TGTGCCAGCAGCTTGGACAGGGCAGATACGCAGTATTTT. It is translated as CASSLDRADTQYF.

The chain is built from TRBV28 and TRBJ1-1; tentative D call: TRBD1 (5 bases). V lost 7 bases, J lost 1 base, and 16 bases lay in between. From germline, CDR1 is MDHEN and CDR2 SYDVKM. The CDR3 consists of 15 residues. The CDR3 sequence: CASTPGGWQNTEAFF. CDR3 DNA: TGTGCCAGCACCCCCGGGGGTTGGCAGAACACTGAAGCTTTCTTT.

CDR3 DNA: TGTGCCTGGAGTCCCCGGACAGGGGTTGAAAAACTGTTTTTT. It yields the protein CAWSPRTGVEKLFF. The chain carries TRBV30 and TRBJ1-4; 9 positions match TRBD1. Germline CDR1 GTSNPN, CDR2 SVGIG (reference sequence). The trim removed 2 bases at V and 7 bases at J, leaving 5 bases unmatched. The CDR3 is 14 residues long.

This chain uses TRBV5-1 with TRBJ2-4; 7 bases agree with TRBD1. The trim removed 0 bases at V and 7 bases at J, leaving 7 bases unmatched. This CDR3 comprises 15 residues. The germline V gene encodes CDR1 SGHRS and CDR2 YFSETQ. CDR3 sequence reads: CASSLGGARGNIQYF. DNA of the CDR3: TGCGCCAGCAGCTTGGGAGGCGCCAGGGGGAACATTCAGTACTTC.

This chain joins TRBV2 and TRBJ2-5; TRBD2 is a possible D gene (6 bases). The ends were cut back, 3 bases at V and 5 bases at J, with 10 bases in the middle. This CDR3 is 13 amino acids long. CDR1 is SNHLY, CDR2 FYNNEI, per germline. CDR3 DNA: TGTGCCAGCAGTGAGACTAGGTTGGAGACCCAGTACTTC. Encoded protein: CASSETRLETQYF.

The V call is TRBV7-6, the J call TRBJ2-5; 8 nucleotides line up with TRBD1. The CDR3 sequence is 15 residues long. Germline V gene lookup returns CDR1 SGHVS and CDR2 FNYEAQ. Trimming took 4 bases from V and 5 from J; bases not matched to a gene: 9. The CDR3 is CASSSRGQGGETQYF. In DNA form, the CDR3 reads TGTGCCAGCAGCTCAAGAGGACAGGGCGGGGAGACCCAGTACTTC.